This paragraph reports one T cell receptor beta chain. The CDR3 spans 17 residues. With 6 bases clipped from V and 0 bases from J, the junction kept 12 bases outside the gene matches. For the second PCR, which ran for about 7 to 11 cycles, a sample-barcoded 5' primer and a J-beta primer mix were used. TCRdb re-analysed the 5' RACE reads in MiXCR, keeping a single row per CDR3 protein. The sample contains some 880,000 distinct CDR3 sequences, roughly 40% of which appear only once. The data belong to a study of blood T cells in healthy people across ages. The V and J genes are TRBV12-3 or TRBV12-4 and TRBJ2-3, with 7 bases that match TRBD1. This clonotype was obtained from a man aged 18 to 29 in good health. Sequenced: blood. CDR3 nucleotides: TGTGCCAGCAGCCTACTACCTGACAGGGCTAGCACAGATACGCAGTATTTT. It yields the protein CASSLLPDRASTDTQYF.